Following are 30 T cell receptor beta chains from one sample sequenced in a study of shared clonotypes between healthy human individuals. Assay used: immunoSEQ multiplex PCR; TCRdb lists only in-frame clones, some missing. The sample yields under 1 million clones, just over 95% seen once. Terminally differentiated effector memory CD45RA+ cells were excluded from the naive CD8 cells, which were CD45RO-negative and positively selected for CCR7. The sample taken for sequencing was naive CD8+ T cells sorted from blood. All receptors come from a man aged 25 to 40 in good health.

This clone was recorded once. CDR3 region: CAWRGLAGGRDTGELFF. The DNA of the CDR3 is TGTGCCTGGAGGGGACTAGCGGGAGGGCGGGACACCGGGGAGCTGTTTTTT. This chain uses TRBV30 with TRBJ2-2, with 16 bases matching TRBD2. CDR3 length: 17 residues. The V and J ends lost 3 bases and 3 bases, in that order; junction bases with no gene match: 4. The germline V gene encodes CDR1 GTSNPN and CDR2 SVGIG (reference sequence).

The rearrangement uses TRBV5-1 and TRBJ1-5; 7 bases map to TRBD1. Trimming took 4 bases from V and 2 from J; bases not matched to a gene: 6. This CDR3 is built from 15 residues. The germline V gene encodes CDR1 SGHRS and CDR2 YFSETQ. The CDR3 DNA follows: TGCGCCAGCAGCCCGGGACAGTCAGGCAATCAGCCCCAGCATTTT. Amino acid sequence: CASSPGQSGNQPQHF.

This chain joins TRBV27 and TRBJ1-1; 8 bases are a match to TRBD1. The CDR3 runs 15 residues. Trimming removed 6 bases from V and 2 bases from J; junction bases left unmatched: 8. The germline V gene has CDR1 MNHEY and CDR2 SMNVEV (reference sequence). The CDR3 loop reads CASSSRQGRNTEAFF. Written as DNA, the CDR3 is TGTGCCAGCAGCAGTAGACAGGGGAGAAACACTGAAGCTTTCTTT.

The V gene is TRBV7-9, the J gene TRBJ2-3; either TRBD1 or TRBD2 may fit D (5 bases each). Germline V gene sequence: CDR1 SEHNR, CDR2 FQNEAQ (reference sequence). V lost 4 bases, J lost 0 bases, and 20 bases lay in between. The CDR3 loop spans 18 amino acids. The CDR3 protein is CASSSGAGEHASTDTQYF. CDR3 DNA sequence: TGTGCCAGCAGCTCTGGGGCCGGGGAACACGCTAGCACAGATACGCAGTATTTT.

The chain uses TRBV28 and TRBJ2-7; TRBD2 matches at 10 bases. The CDR3 consists of 14 residues. V was clipped by 5 bases and J by 3 bases; unmatched bases: 4. Looked up from germline, CDR1 is MDHEN and CDR2 is SYDVKM. CDR3 sequence: CASSPRLAGYEQYF. DNA for the CDR3: TGTGCCAGCAGTCCCCGACTAGCGGGCTACGAGCAGTACTTC.

Written as DNA, the CDR3 is TGTGCCAGCAGGACCGGGACTAGCCTCTACGAGCAGTACTTC. Residues: CASRTGTSLYEQYF. This chain uses TRBV28 with TRBJ2-7; 9 nucleotides align to TRBD2. Unmatched junction bases numbered 6, after V lost 6 bases and J lost 3 bases. This CDR3 has 14 residues. Germline CDR1 MDHEN, CDR2 SYDVKM.

This chain uses TRBV12-5 with TRBJ2-1, with 7 bases lining up with TRBD2. Germline V gives CDR1 LGHNT, CDR2 FRNRAP. V shed 2 bases, J shed 9 bases, and the junction held 13 bases outside the gene matches. The CDR3 runs to 16 residues. The CDR3 DNA sequence: TGTGCTAGTGGTTTGATATCCCCTCCCGGCGGGGGTGAGCAGTTCTTC. Its translation: CASGLISPPGGGEQFF. The complete variable domain, with remaining parts taken from reference TRBV12-5 and TRBJ2-1, reads DARVTQTPRHKVTEMGQEVTMRCQPILGHNTVFWYRQTMMQGLELLAYFRNRAPLDDSGMPKDRFSAEMPDATLATLKIQPSEPRDSAVYFCASGLISPPGGGEQFFGPGTRLTVL.

The gene calls are TRBV2 and TRBJ2-1, with D perhaps TRBD1 (5 bases). CDR3 length: 12 amino acids. Germline lookup yields CDR1 SNHLY and CDR2 FYNNEI. The V gene lost 10 bases and the J gene lost 5 bases, with 12 bases spanning the gap. Here the CDR3 reads CATPTGNNEQFF. DNA of the CDR3: TGTGCCACCCCAACAGGTAACAATGAGCAGTTCTTC.

V is TRBV4-1 and J is TRBJ2-3, with D perhaps TRBD2 (6 bases). V lost 5 bases to trimming and J lost 2 bases, with 14 bases between them. This CDR3 has 15 residues. In germline, CDR1 is MGHRA, CDR2 YSYEKL. The CDR3 protein is CASSGIADYTDTQYF. CDR3 sequence (DNA): TGCGCCAGCAGCGGGATAGCGGACTACACAGATACGCAGTATTTT.

This chain uses TRBV4-3 with TRBJ1-2; 8 nucleotides align to TRBD1. CDR1 and CDR2 from the germline V gene are LGHNA and YSLEER. The V and J ends lost 2 bases and 1 base, in that order; junction bases with no gene match: 9. The CDR3 is 17 amino acids. The CDR3 region has the DNA TGCGCCAGCAGCCAATCTTACCCACAGGGGGGTAACTATGGCTACACCTTC. Translated: CASSQSYPQGGNYGYTF.

This rearrangement joins TRBV10-1 to TRBJ2-5; 10 bases align to TRBD1. The germline gives CDR1 WNHNN, CDR2 SYGVQD (reference sequence). The CDR3 consists of 15 residues. V was clipped by 2 bases and J by 3 bases; unmatched bases: 3. The DNA for the CDR3 is TGCGCCAGCAGTGAGGAGACAGGGGGCGAAGAGACCCAGTACTTC. Encoded protein: CASSEETGGEETQYF.

This chain connects TRBV10-1 to TRBJ2-1, with D unresolved. The V gene lost 2 bases and the J gene lost 0 bases, with 26 bases spanning the gap. The CDR3 has 21 residues. Germline-derived CDR1 and CDR2 are WNHNN and SYGVQD (reference sequence). The CDR3 sequence: CASSEGLWRHKLGYSYNEQFF. CDR3 coding DNA: TGCGCCAGCAGTGAGGGCTTGTGGCGACACAAACTTGGGTACTCCTACAATGAGCAGTTCTTC.

The chain recombines TRBV27 with TRBJ2-1; 12 bases line up with TRBD2. The germline V gene encodes CDR1 MNHEY and CDR2 SMNVEV (reference sequence). V dropped 8 bases and J dropped 7; count of bases not matched to a gene: 3. CDR3 size: 13 residues. CDR3 DNA sequence: TGTGCCAGCCGACTAGCGGGAGTAAATGAGCAGTTCTTC. This sequence encodes CASRLAGVNEQFF.

This sequence joins TRBV2 and TRBJ2-5; 9 bases fit TRBD1. This CDR3 is built from 15 residues. CDR1 is SNHLY and CDR2 is FYNNEI in the germline V gene. Germline trimming cut 3 bases from V and 4 bases from J; bases unmatched to any gene: 6. This CDR3 reads CASSDYRGPGETQYF. CDR3 nucleotide sequence: TGTGCCAGCAGTGATTACAGGGGGCCGGGAGAGACCCAGTACTTC.

V is TRBV5-6 and J is TRBJ2-1, with D uncertain. This CDR3 spans 12 amino acids. V lost 4 bases and J 5 bases, leaving 7 bases between the germline ends. Germline V gene sequence: CDR1 SGHDT, CDR2 YYEEEE. Written as DNA, the CDR3 is TGTGCCAGCAGCCCTTGGGACAATGAGCAGTTCTTC. It encodes CASSPWDNEQFF.

This chain uses TRBV11-2 with TRBJ2-1, with 7 bases fitting TRBD1. Per the germline V gene, CDR1 is SGHAT and CDR2 is FQNNGV. Trimming cost V 4 bases and J 5 bases; bases outside gene matches: 8. This CDR3 region has 15 residues. In nucleotides, the CDR3 is TGTGCCAGCAGCTCAACGACAGGGTCGGACAATGAGCAGTTCTTC. Its translation is CASSSTTGSDNEQFF.

This clone was seen once. The V gene is TRBV11-3, the J gene TRBJ2-7; D is possibly TRBD1 (6 bases). V lost 1 base and J lost 6, with 16 bases in between. The CDR3 totals 15 residues. Germline V gene lookup returns CDR1 SGHNT and CDR2 YENEEA. The CDR3 spells CASSLGGEGVPEQYF. As DNA, the CDR3 is TGTGCCAGCAGCTTAGGAGGAGAGGGGGTTCCCGAGCAGTACTTC.

The rearrangement links TRBV15 to TRBJ2-1; 10 nucleotides line up with TRBD2. V lost 11 bases, J lost 7 bases, and 17 bases stayed unmatched. Germline CDR1 LNHNV, CDR2 YYDKDF (reference sequence). CDR3 length: 16 residues. The CDR3 DNA reads as TGTGCCGTTCGGGTGGCTAGCGGGAGTTTGAGTAATGAGCAGTTCTTC. It specifies CAVRVASGSLSNEQFF.

V gene TRBV28 combines with J gene TRBJ2-7; D is unclear. Germline CDR1 is MDHEN and CDR2 is SYDVKM. V was pared by 7 bases and J by 0 bases, with 4 bases between. This CDR3 is built from 11 residues. CDR3: CASTNSYEQYF. The CDR3 DNA reads as TGTGCCAGCACCAACTCCTACGAGCAGTACTTC.

The V and J genes are TRBV19 and TRBJ2-7; tentative D call: TRBD2 (6 bases). This CDR3 has 14 residues. Trimming took off 0 bases at V and 4 bases at J, with 10 bases between the two ends. Germline V lookup: CDR1 LNHDA, CDR2 SQIVND (reference sequence). The CDR3 DNA follows: TGTGCCAGTAGTATAGAGGAGGGCGTTTACGAGCAGTACTTC. It specifies CASSIEEGVYEQYF.

The CDR3 region has the DNA TGTGCCAGCAGCTTATACCCCTATCGGACAGACTATGGCTACACCTTC. The encoded protein is CASSLYPYRTDYGYTF. V usage is TRBV7-9 and J usage is TRBJ1-2, with D perhaps matching TRBD1 (6 bases). The CDR3 consists of 16 residues. Per germline, CDR1 SEHNR and CDR2 FQNEAQ (reference sequence). V lost 2 bases and J 3 bases, leaving 16 bases between the germline ends.

The chain carries TRBV27 and TRBJ2-1; TRBD2 aligns across 11 bases. CDR3 size: 19 residues. Germline V gene data show CDR1 as MNHEY and CDR2 as SMNVEV (reference sequence). V lost 0 bases and J lost 0; bases outside the gene matches: 7. CDR3 region: CASSLSTGLADSSYNEQFF. CDR3 DNA: TGTGCCAGCAGTTTATCGACGGGACTAGCGGATAGCTCCTACAATGAGCAGTTCTTC.

This clone was seen only once. The rearrangement links TRBV14 to TRBJ2-7, with D possibly being TRBD2 (5 bases). CDR1 is SGHDN, CDR2 FVKESK, per germline. The CDR3 runs 14 residues. The ends were cut back, 0 bases at V and 4 bases at J, with 10 bases in the middle. Written as DNA, the CDR3 is TGTGCCAGCAGCCAAGATTGGACTTTTTACGAGCAGTACTTC. This encodes CASSQDWTFYEQYF. Looking up the rest from reference TRBV14 and TRBJ2-7 gives the full variable domain: EAGVTQFPSHSVIEKGQTVTLRCDPISGHDNLYWYRRVMGKEIKFLLHFVKESKQDESGMPNNRFLAERTGGTYSTLKVQPAELEDSGVYFCASSQDWTFYEQYFGPGTRLTVT.

V usage is TRBV7-8 and J usage is TRBJ2-1; D may match TRBD1 or TRBD2 (6 bases each). The V end lost 3 bases, the J end lost 0 bases, and 24 bases lay between the germline ends. CDR3 length: 20 residues. Germline V gene lookup returns CDR1 SGHVS and CDR2 FQNEAQ. CDR3 sequence reads: CASSFPRGQLARSSYNEQFF. DNA for the CDR3: TGTGCCAGCAGCTTCCCCCGGGGGCAGCTAGCGCGAAGCTCCTACAATGAGCAGTTCTTC.

This clone was picked up a small number of times. The chain has TRBV4-1 and TRBJ2-3; no clear D. This CDR3 has 12 residues. V was clipped by 0 bases and J by 3 bases, with 1 base between them. Germline values: CDR1 MGHRA, CDR2 YSYEKL. The CDR3 region is CASSQDTDTQYF. CDR3 nucleotide sequence: TGCGCCAGCAGCCAAGATACAGATACGCAGTATTTT.

The V call is TRBV30, the J call TRBJ2-7; D remains unclear. Trimming removed 4 bases from V and 4 bases from J, with 17 bases in between. There are 14 residues in the CDR3. Germline CDR1 and CDR2: GTSNPN and SVGIG (reference sequence). The CDR3 bases are TGTGCCTGGATGGCGGCGCCGAACTGGTACGAGCAGTACTTC. Its protein product is CAWMAAPNWYEQYF.

The genes are TRBV6-1 and TRBJ2-7; D is perhaps TRBD2 (6 bases). Trimming left V 6 bases short and J 3 bases short, with 9 bases between. CDR3 size: 12 residues. The germline V gene has CDR1 MNHNS and CDR2 SASEGT. The CDR3 loop is CASRRGIYEQYF. In DNA form, the CDR3 reads TGTGCCAGCAGGCGCGGGATCTACGAGCAGTACTTC.

This chain links TRBV13 with TRBJ2-1; 9 bases agree with TRBD1. The germline V gene encodes CDR1 PRHDT and CDR2 FYEKMQ (reference sequence). The CDR3 spans 13 residues. The V and J ends lost 5 bases and 8 bases, in that order; junction bases with no gene match: 4. CDR3: CASSLDRGDEQFF. The CDR3 DNA is TGTGCCAGCAGCCTTGACAGGGGGGATGAGCAGTTCTTC.

Concerning this clone itself: One end of the junction does not line up with germline, which may come from a read error. This chain connects TRBV29-1 to TRBJ2-3, with 14 nucleotides matching TRBD2. The length of the CDR3 is 14 residues. Germline V gene lookup returns CDR1 SQVTM and CDR2 ANQGSEA. The CDR3 spells CSVEGLAGGYTQYF. The CDR3 DNA is TGCAGCGTGGAAGGACTAGCGGGAGGATATACGCAGTATTTT.

V is TRBV14 and J is TRBJ2-7, with 10 bases matching TRBD1. This CDR3 comprises 12 residues. The V gene's germline CDR1 is SGHDN and CDR2 FVKESK. V dropped 6 bases and J dropped 6; count of bases not matched to a gene: 2. As DNA, the CDR3 is TGTGCCAGCAGGCGGACAGGGGGCGAGCAGTACTTC. The encoded protein is CASRRTGGEQYF.